This TCR beta chain is drawn from a study of early T cells in non-severe SARS-CoV-2 infection. Background on the study: Chains stayed unpaired after sequencing of bulk RNA from unsorted whole blood. General observations from the study: The VDJdb matching leaned toward anti-spike CD8 responses and overlooked private and CD4 specificities.

This clonotype was counted only a few times. The antigen remains undetermined. As part of library construction, unique molecular identifiers were attached to individual cDNA molecules. TCRdb recomputed calls from the 5' RACE reads with MiXCR, one row per CDR3 protein. The sample yields some 98,000 distinct CDR3 sequences, 9.5% to 12% seen once. Trimming removed 4 bases at V and 4 bases at J, with 21 bases between. This CDR3 region has 18 residues. CDR1 and CDR2 (germline): SGHDT, YYEEEE. The chain joins TRBV5-6 to TRBJ2-6; maybe TRBD1 (5 bases). Sequencing input: whole blood. The receptor was derived from an adult who was a healthcare worker with PCR-confirmed SARS-CoV-2 infection or an uninfected control (not recorded which). The CDR3 loop reads CASSAFRLTGLGANVLTF. DNA for the CDR3: TGTGCCAGCAGCGCTTTTCGGCTAACAGGTCTCGGGGCCAACGTCCTGACTTTC.